The present TCR beta chain was sequenced within a study of human T cells and chemical hapten exposure. Study as a whole: Patch tests containing 0.01% DPC, applied to the upper back, were read at 6 days. Study-wide results and limits: TCRs above 1 in 1000 frequency stayed constant with DPC sensitization.

This clonotype was counted only a few times. Antigen: not known. Deletions cut 3 bases from V and 4 bases from J, with 18 bases between. The germline gives CDR1 MNHEY, CDR2 SMNVEV (reference sequence). This CDR3 comprises 16 residues. TCRdb redid the calling of the RACE reads with MiXCR, one entry per CDR3 protein. Of some 74,000 distinct CDR3 sequences in the sample, 11% to 15% were seen once. Indicated time point: pre-sensitization, week 0. The sample's treatment: therapeutic diphenylcyclopropenone sensitization with weekly scalp DPC. Sequencing used whole blood, obtained in connection with sensitization to the hapten diphenylcyclopropenone (DPC). The TCR comes from a woman in her forties or fifties with alopecia areata. Some clones in this sample may be carry-over from other donors' samples. The chain carries TRBV27 and TRBJ1-1; D call uncertain. The DNA for the CDR3 is TGTGCCAGCAGTTTGGCCAATGTTAGAGCTGGCACTGAAGCTTTCTTT. This encodes CASSLANVRAGTEAFF.